Listed below are T cell receptor beta chains from one sample, sequenced in a study of blood T cell repertoires in COVID-19. This table comes from immunoSEQ multiplex PCR, and its TCRdb copy is limited to in-frame clones, with some not included. The sample has approximately 160,000 clones, 80% to 85% seen once. Material for sequencing was PBMCs or T cells enriched from blood (not recorded which). These receptors all stem from a woman aged 50 to 65 who had recovered from COVID-19. Both conserved end residues are part of each CDR3. A D gene is named only where the DNA matches it firmly. Clone size appears in some rows only: once, few, many, or a class for an expanded clone.

D: -; V: TRBV28; size: -; J: TRBJ1-1; CDR3: CASHSPGSTEAFF; DNA: TGTGCCAGCCACAGCCCGGGGAGCACTGAAGCTTTCTTT
D: -; V: TRBV28; size: -; J: TRBJ2-6; CDR3: CASSSAGARSGANVLTF; DNA: TGTGCCAGCAGTTCAGCAGGCGCGCGCTCTGGGGCCAACGTCCTGACTTTC
D: -; V: TRBV20-1; size: -; J: TRBJ1-5; CDR3: CSAGDPRGGQPQHF; DNA: TGCAGTGCTGGTGACCCACGAGGCGGCCAGCCCCAGCATTTT
D: TRBD1; V: TRBV19; size: once; J: TRBJ1-4; CDR3: CASSPEGTGGTSYLKLFF; DNA: TGTGCCAGTAGTCCCGAGGGGACAGGGGGCACATCTTACCTCAAACTGTTTTTT
D: -; V: TRBV28; size: -; J: TRBJ1-1; CDR3: CASSLLGGGNTEAFF; DNA: TGTGCCAGCAGTTTACTCGGCGGGGGAAACACTGAAGCTTTCTTT
D: -; V: TRBV7-6; size: -; J: TRBJ2-7; CDR3: CASSQNPGTAPSYEQYF; DNA: TGTGCCAGCAGCCAGAACCCCGGGACTGCACCCTCCTACGAGCAGTACTTC
D: TRBD2; V: TRBV7-8; size: -; J: TRBJ2-3; CDR3: CASSFYRGLSTDTQYF; DNA: TGTGCCAGCAGCTTTTACCGGGGACTAAGCACAGATACGCAGTATTTT
D: -; V: TRBV6-6; size: -; J: TRBJ2-7; CDR3: CASRRGTDTFHYEQYF; DNA: TGTGCCAGCAGACGCGGGACAGACACATTCCACTACGAGCAGTACTTC
D: -; V: TRBV9; size: -; J: TRBJ2-3; CDR3: CASSTRGANTDTQYF; DNA: TGTGCCAGCAGCACCCGGGGAGCCAACACAGATACGCAGTATTTT
D: -; V: TRBV5-1; size: -; J: TRBJ1-1; CDR3: CASSRDSAIDTEAFF; DNA: TGCGCCAGCAGTCGGGATTCAGCGATCGACACTGAAGCTTTCTTT
D: TRBD1; V: TRBV2; size: -; J: TRBJ1-2; CDR3: CASNDRAIGGYTF; DNA: TGTGCCAGCAACGACAGGGCGATAGGAGGCTACACCTTC
D: -; V: TRBV5-4; size: -; J: TRBJ2-2; CDR3: CASSRGGTANTGELFF; DNA: TGTGCCAGCAGCCGGGGGGGGACAGCGAACACCGGGGAGCTGTTTTTT
D: TRBD2; V: TRBV20-1; size: once; J: TRBJ2-3; CDR3: CSARVAGGYF; DNA: TGCAGTGCTAGAGTAGCGGGAGGGTATTTT
D: TRBD2; V: TRBV28; size: -; J: TRBJ2-7; CDR3: CASRTPGTSGAYEQYF; DNA: TGTGCCAGCAGAACTCCCGGGACTAGCGGAGCCTACGAGCAGTACTTC
D: TRBD1; V: TRBV7-6; size: -; J: TRBJ1-1; CDR3: CASSPVGTGNTEAFF; DNA: TGTGCCAGCAGCCCTGTAGGGACAGGGAACACTGAAGCTTTCTTT
D: -; V: TRBV9; size: -; J: TRBJ1-5; CDR3: CASSVGAPNQPQHF; DNA: TGTGCCAGCAGCGTAGGGGCACCAAATCAGCCCCAGCATTTT
D: TRBD1; V: TRBV28; size: -; J: TRBJ1-2; CDR3: CASRPRWDSPYTF; DNA: TGTGCCAGCAGGCCAAGGTGGGACAGCCCTTACACCTTC
D: TRBD2; V: TRBV19; size: -; J: TRBJ2-3; CDR3: CASSMGLADTDTQYF; DNA: TGTGCCAGTAGTATGGGCCTAGCGGACACAGATACGCAGTATTTT
D: TRBD1; V: TRBV4-2; size: -; J: TRBJ2-1; CDR3: CASSRDRGNDEQFF; DNA: TGTGCCAGCTCTCGGGACAGGGGTAACGATGAGCAGTTCTTC
D: TRBD2; V: TRBV4-3; size: -; J: TRBJ2-1; CDR3: CASTLYSGGAYEQFF; DNA: TGCGCCAGCACATTATATAGCGGGGGGGCATATGAGCAGTTCTTC
D: -; V: TRBV7-9; size: -; J: TRBJ1-5; CDR3: CASSPDSNQPQHF; DNA: TGTGCCAGCAGCCCAGATAGCAATCAGCCCCAGCATTTT